These 26 T cell receptor beta chains were sequenced from one sample in a study of T cells in Graves' hyperthyroidism and ophthalmopathy. From RNA transcripts, TCR beta CDR3 regions were amplified. With the HTBI primer set, the TCR CDR3 went through a first round of RT-PCR. A single record per CDR3 protein comes from TCRdb applying MiXCR to the multiplex PCR reads. The table records around 660,000 distinct CDR3 sequences, 45% of them present only once. What was sequenced was peripheral blood or thyroid tissue (not recorded which). Every receptor here comes from an adult man with Graves' disease, either hyperthyroidism or ophthalmopathy (not recorded which).

This clonotype was seen ten or more times. The chain employs TRBV29-1 and TRBJ1-3, with D possibly matching TRBD1 (5 bases). Per the germline V gene, CDR1 is SQVTM and CDR2 is ANQGSEA. This CDR3 has 14 amino acids. V was trimmed by 1 base and J by 2 bases, leaving 9 bases between them. The CDR3 DNA follows: TGCAGCGTTGAAGGACAGTCTACTGGAAACACCATATATTTT. Translating gives CSVEGQSTGNTIYF.

The V gene is TRBV2, the J gene TRBJ1-5, with a weak D call TRBD1 (6 bases). Per the germline V gene, CDR1 is SNHLY and CDR2 is FYNNEI. V was trimmed by 3 bases and J by 6 bases, leaving 15 bases between them. The CDR3 extends over 15 amino acids. The CDR3 region is CASSDAGGPGQPQHF. DNA for the CDR3: TGTGCCAGCAGTGACGCGGGGGGCCCGGGTCAGCCCCAGCATTTT.

In nucleotides, the CDR3 is TGCAGTGCTTCATCCGGGACAGGGTACCAAGAGACCCAGTACTTC. Protein sequence: CSASSGTGYQETQYF. The rearrangement joins TRBV20-1 to TRBJ2-5; the match to TRBD1 covers 9 bases. Trimming took 5 bases from V and 0 from J; bases not matched to a gene: 7. Germline V lookup: CDR1 DFQATT, CDR2 SNEGSKA (reference sequence). This CDR3 is built from 15 residues.

This clonotype was observed a few times. The CDR3: CASSMASYGYTF. DNA for the CDR3: TGTGCCAGTAGTATGGCCAGCTATGGCTACACCTTC. The rearrangement links TRBV19 to TRBJ1-2, with D unclear. V lost 3 bases to trimming and J lost 4 bases, with 6 bases between them. The CDR3 covers 12 residues. Per germline, CDR1 LNHDA and CDR2 SQIVND (reference sequence).

The rearrangement uses TRBV12-3 or TRBV12-4 and TRBJ1-2; 12 bases fit TRBD1. Unmatched junction bases numbered 9, after V lost 5 bases and J lost 8 bases. This CDR3 region has 15 residues. CDR3: CASSIWDRGQEGYTF. CDR3 DNA: TGTGCCAGCAGTATATGGGACAGGGGGCAGGAGGGCTACACCTTC.

The chain has TRBV5-1 and TRBJ1-6; D uncertain. The germline gives CDR1 SGHRS, CDR2 YFSETQ. V dropped 6 bases and J dropped 0 bases, with 10 bases sitting between them. The CDR3 is made up of 15 amino acids. This chain's CDR3 is CASNDGSSYNSPLHF. The CDR3 region has the DNA TGCGCCAGCAATGACGGGAGCTCCTATAATTCACCCCTCCACTTT.

This clonotype has ten or more counts. The chain joins TRBV10-2 to TRBJ2-7; 9 positions agree with TRBD2. V trimming: 2 bases; J trimming: 3 bases; junction bases outside the gene matches: 8. The germline V gene has CDR1 WSHSY and CDR2 SAAADI. CDR3 size: 16 residues. The CDR3 DNA sequence: TGCGCCAGCAGTGAGCCTAGCAGACTAGCGGTCTACGAGCAGTACTTC. Its translation: CASSEPSRLAVYEQYF.

The chain has TRBV7-9 and TRBJ2-6; 13 positions agree with TRBD2. CDR1 is SEHNR, CDR2 FQNEAQ, per germline (reference sequence). This CDR3 is 18 amino acids long. The V segment lost 5 bases and the J segment 2 bases; nucleotides outside the gene matches: 6. The CDR3 DNA follows: TGTGCCAGCAGCGTCGGGACTAGCGGGATTACTGGGGCCAACGTCCTGACTTTC. Translating it yields CASSVGTSGITGANVLTF.

The chain joins TRBV7-2 to TRBJ2-5; 10 bases are a match to TRBD2. J gave up 5 bases and V 0 bases, and 6 bases lay outside the gene matches. Germline V lookup: CDR1 SGHTA, CDR2 FQGNSA. The CDR3 totals 16 residues. DNA for the CDR3: TGTGCCAGCAGCTTAGCGCGGAGCGGGGGGGCGGAGACCCAGTACTTC. Translation: CASSLARSGGAETQYF. The full variable domain, in which reference TRBV7-2 and TRBJ2-5 provide the parts outside the CDR3, is GAGVSQSPSNKVTEKGKDVELRCDPISGHTALYWYRQSLGQGLEFLIYFQGNSAPDKSGLPSDRFSAERTGGSVSTLTIQRTQQEDSAVYLCASSLARSGGAETQYFGPGTRLLVL.

The J gene is TRBJ2-5, the V gene TRBV2, with D possibly TRBD2 on 7 matching bases. Germline CDR1 is SNHLY and CDR2 is FYNNEI. This CDR3 is 18 amino acids long. With 5 bases removed from V and 0 bases from J, the gap between germline ends came to 22 bases. The CDR3 region is CASSYYRLRGPYQETQYF. CDR3 in DNA: TGTGCCAGCAGTTACTATCGATTGCGGGGGCCCTACCAAGAGACCCAGTACTTC.

This clonotype was seen more than once but under ten times. A read error may produce the germline difference seen at one junction end. CDR3 sequence reads: CASSLARGYPYNSPLHF. The DNA of the CDR3 is TGTGCTAGCAGCTTAGCGCGGGGTTACCCCTATAATTCACCCCTCCACTTT. This chain uses TRBV7-9 with TRBJ1-6; no firm D call. The CDR3 extends over 17 amino acids. Germline CDR1 is SEHNR and CDR2 is FQNEAQ (reference sequence).

The chain is built from TRBV20-1 and TRBJ1-1, with D uncertain. V lost 3 bases and J lost 2, with 16 bases in between. The germline V gene encodes CDR1 DFQATT and CDR2 SNEGSKA (reference sequence). The CDR3 consists of 15 residues. For the CDR3, the DNA is TGCAGTGCTAGTCCGGCATCGGCGCTTAACACTGAAGCTTTCTTT. It codes for CSASPASALNTEAFF.

Of note for this clonotype: A read error may produce the germline difference seen at one junction end. This chain joins TRBV7-9 and TRBJ2-7; tentative D call: TRBD1 (7 bases). The length of the CDR3 is 15 residues. Germline V gene sequence: CDR1 SEHNR, CDR2 FQNEAQ (reference sequence). Here the CDR3 DNA reads TGTGCCAGCAGCCGCGCAGGGACAGCGGGCTTGGTGCAGCACTTC. Translating gives CASSRAGTAGLVQHF. Complete variable domain (other parts from reference TRBV7-9 and TRBJ2-7): DTGVSQNPRHKITKRGQNVTFRCDPISEHNRLYWYRQTLGQGPEFLTYFQNEAQLEKSRLLSDRFSAERPKGSFSTLEIQRTEQGDSAMYLCASSRAGTAGLVQHFGPGTRLTVT.

This clonotype was observed a few times. The rearrangement uses TRBV20-1 and TRBJ2-7; D possibly corresponds to TRBD2 (7 bases). Looked up from germline, CDR1 is DFQATT and CDR2 is SNEGSKA (reference sequence). The CDR3 is 15 amino acids. V lost 4 bases to trimming and J lost 6 bases, with 22 bases between them. CDR3 amino acids: CSATEITGQRGEQYF. The CDR3 bases are TGCAGTGCTACCGAGATAACCGGACAGCGGGGCGAGCAGTACTTC.

This clonotype was seen only a few times. The chain carries TRBV12-3 or TRBV12-4 and TRBJ1-4; D is uncertain. The CDR3 is made up of 15 amino acids. V was shortened by 4 bases and J by 7 bases, with 16 bases between the two germline ends. The DNA of the CDR3 is TGTGCCAGCAGTTCCCCCCCGTGGACGGGTGAAAAACTGTTTTTT. Its protein is CASSSPPWTGEKLFF.

The chain has TRBV6-6 and TRBJ2-5; 7 positions agree with TRBD1. Germline V lookup: CDR1 MNHNY, CDR2 SVGAGI (reference sequence). V lost 5 bases and J lost 1; bases outside the gene matches: 13. The CDR3 loop spans 17 amino acids. CDR3 residues: CASSVLGDSAIQETQYF. CDR3 nucleotides: TGTGCCAGCAGTGTACTAGGGGACAGCGCCATCCAAGAGACCCAGTACTTC.

This clonotype was recorded a few times. V usage is TRBV7-2 and J usage is TRBJ1-1; 8 bases match TRBD1. The CDR3 runs to 13 residues. Germline CDR1 reads SGHTA; CDR2 reads FQGNSA. With V trimmed by 4 bases and J by 3 bases, 1 base remained unmatched. The CDR3 spells CASSSGGHTEAFF. CDR3 DNA sequence: TGTGCCAGCAGCTCAGGGGGCCACACTGAAGCTTTCTTT.

This clonotype was counted a few times. This chain joins TRBV5-1 and TRBJ2-7; 11 bases agree with TRBD2. This CDR3 is 15 amino acids long. V was pared by 4 bases and J by 2 bases, with 5 bases of the junction left unmatched. The germline V gene has CDR1 SGHRS and CDR2 YFSETQ. The CDR3 sequence is CASSAGLAVTYEQYF. CDR3 bases: TGCGCCAGCAGCGCGGGACTAGCGGTCACCTACGAGCAGTACTTC.

This clonotype was detected many times. This chain links TRBV29-1 with TRBJ2-7; TRBD1 aligns across 9 bases. Germline V gene data show CDR1 as SQVTM and CDR2 as ANQGSEA. V trimming: 6 bases; J trimming: 3 bases; junction bases outside the gene matches: 6. There are 13 residues in the CDR3. The CDR3 bases are TGCAGCGTGGCGGACAGGGGTGGCTACGAGCAGTACTTC. It is translated as CSVADRGGYEQYF.

The rearrangement links TRBV7-2 to TRBJ2-5, with a possible D match to TRBD2 (6 bases). With 2 bases removed from V and 2 bases from J, the gap between germline ends came to 15 bases. The germline V gene encodes CDR1 SGHTA and CDR2 FQGNSA. The CDR3 spans 16 residues. The DNA for the CDR3 is TGTGCCAGCAGCTTAAAGGCGGGAACCCTACAAGAGACCCAGTACTTC. Amino acids: CASSLKAGTLQETQYF.

V gene TRBV13 combines with J gene TRBJ1-2; D unresolved. CDR1 is PRHDT and CDR2 is FYEKMQ in the germline V gene (reference sequence). V lost 0 bases and J 1 base, leaving 12 bases between the germline ends. CDR3 length: 16 amino acids. Here the CDR3 DNA reads TGTGCCAGCAGCTTAGGGGGGAGCCACCTTAACTATGGCTACACCTTC. This gives the protein CASSLGGSHLNYGYTF.

This chain uses TRBV12-3 or TRBV12-4 with TRBJ1-5, with 8 nucleotides matching TRBD1. V was pared by 6 bases and J by 2 bases, with 3 bases of the junction left unmatched. CDR3 length: 14 residues. The CDR3 loop is CASRTGVGNQPQHF. Here the CDR3 DNA reads TGTGCCAGCAGGACAGGGGTGGGCAATCAGCCCCAGCATTTT.

This clonotype was recorded at least ten times. V and J are TRBV25-1 and TRBJ1-1; perhaps TRBD1 as D (6 bases). The germline V gene encodes CDR1 MGHDK and CDR2 SYGVNS. The germline V and J ends were trimmed by 1 base and 12 bases, with 9 bases remaining between them. This CDR3 comprises 11 residues. The CDR3 nucleotides are TGTGCCAGCAGTGAATGGGGGCGTCCTTTCTTT. The encoded protein is CASSEWGRPFF. Based on the CDR3 plus reference TRBV25-1 and TRBJ1-1, the full variable domain is EADIYQTPRYLVIGTGKKITLECSQTMGHDKMYWYQQDPGMELHLIHYSYGVNSTEKGDLSSESTVSRIRTEHFPLTLESARPSHTSQYLCASSEWGRPFFGQGTRLTVV.

The genes are TRBV19 and TRBJ1-2, with D tentatively TRBD1 (6 bases). Germline assignment: CDR1 LNHDA and CDR2 SQIVND (reference sequence). The CDR3 extends over 15 amino acids. V lost 5 bases to trimming and J lost 2 bases, with 15 bases between them. DNA of the CDR3: TGTGCCAGTAGTGTAGGGGGGTTGTCGAACTATGGCTACACCTTC. Translating it yields CASSVGGLSNYGYTF. Combining the CDR3 with reference TRBV19 and TRBJ1-2 gives the whole variable domain DGGITQSPKYLFRKEGQNVTLSCEQNLNHDAMYWYRQDPGQGLRLIYYSQIVNDFQKGDIAEGYSVSREKKESFPLTVTSAQKNPTAFYLCASSVGGLSNYGYTFGSGTRLTVV.

This clonotype was observed at least ten times. The chain is built from TRBV12-3 or TRBV12-4 and TRBJ2-7; D gene uncertain. V was shortened by 5 bases and J by 3 bases, with 11 bases between the two germline ends. The CDR3 totals 13 residues. CDR3 amino acids: CASSSSAGYEQYF. The CDR3 DNA sequence: TGTGCCAGCAGTAGCAGTGCCGGCTACGAGCAGTACTTC.

For this clonotype: A read error may be the cause here, since a much bigger clone is one base away. The chain has TRBV7-6 and TRBJ2-7; D is unclear. This CDR3 spans 14 amino acids. Germline CDR1 is SGHVS and CDR2 is FNYEAQ. V was trimmed by 8 bases and J by 4 bases, leaving 18 bases between them. CDR3 sequence (DNA): TGTGCCAGCGGCTCAAGTACCGCCGGGTACGAGCAGTACTTC. Its translation: CASGSSTAGYEQYF.